This T cell receptor (beta chain) was profiled in a study of OX40 agonist ivuxolimab in advanced cancers. General study results and limits: There was clonal expansion of CD4+ and CD8+ blood T cells by week 6 at 0.1 to 3.0 mg/kg.

Samples of blood were obtained at baseline, on cycle 4 day 1, and on cycle 7 day 1. The CDR3 length is 16 residues. V was pared by 1 base and J by 0 bases, with 10 bases between. Per the germline V gene, CDR1 is SGHKS and CDR2 is YYEKEE (reference sequence). Concerning this clone itself: Its specificity is unknown.

Data came from immunoSEQ multiplex PCR; TCRdb stores just in-frame clones and leaves some out. Altogether 75,000 to 100,000 clones are present, 70% to 90% being singletons, with the ten largest covering approximately 2%. The material was CD4+ or CD8+ T cells sorted from blood, obtained in a trial of the OX40 agonist ivuxolimab. The J gene is TRBJ1-4, the V gene TRBV5-5, with D unclear. This sequence was found in an adult with an advanced solid tumor such as melanoma, head and neck, liver or kidney cancer. CDR3 sequence (DNA): TGTGCCAGCAGCTTGACCAGAGGTGCAACTAATGAAAAACTGTTTTTT. Its translation: CASSLTRGATNEKLFF.